This T cell receptor beta chain was identified in a study of blood T cell repertoires in COVID-19. Across the whole study: The United States, Italy and Spain supplied acute and convalescent COVID-19 samples.

CDR3 length: 13 residues. Germline V gene data show CDR1 as SGDLS and CDR2 as YYNGEE. Trimming took off 4 bases at V and 6 bases at J, with 10 bases between the two ends. This clone was observed a single time. Original handling: Estimation of nucleated cell counts relied on the amplification of reference gene primers. Profiled with immunoSEQ multiplex PCR; TCRdb holds only in-frame clones, not every one. Clone size and the V and J calls come from that table; the DNA yielded D and trimming. The table has 55,000 to 95,000 clones, roughly 79% seen once. The chain has TRBV9 and TRBJ2-2; D perhaps matches TRBD1 (5 bases). Sequencing used peripheral blood. The sequence was collected from a woman between 65 and 79 years old with acute or convalescent COVID-19. The CDR3 here is CASSSRVPGELFF. CDR3 DNA: TGTGCCAGCAGCTCCAGGGTCCCCGGGGAGCTGTTTTTT. Supplemented by reference TRBV9 and TRBJ2-2, the full variable domain reads DSGVTQTPKHLITATGQRVTLRCSPRSGDLSVYWYQQSLDQGLQFLIQYYNGEERAKGNILERFSAQQFPDLHSELNLSSLELGDSALYFCASSSRVPGELFFGEGSRLTVL.